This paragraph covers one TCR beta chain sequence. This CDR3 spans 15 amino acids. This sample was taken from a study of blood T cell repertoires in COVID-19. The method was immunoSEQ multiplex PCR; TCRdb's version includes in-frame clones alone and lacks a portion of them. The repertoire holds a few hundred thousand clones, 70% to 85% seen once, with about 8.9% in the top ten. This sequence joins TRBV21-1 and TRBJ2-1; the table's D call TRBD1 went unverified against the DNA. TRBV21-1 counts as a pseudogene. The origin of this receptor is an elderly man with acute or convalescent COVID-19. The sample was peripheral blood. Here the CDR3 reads CASSKGQGAYNEQFF. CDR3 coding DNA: TGTGCCAGCAGCAAAGGACAGGGGGCCTACAATGAGCAGTTCTTC.